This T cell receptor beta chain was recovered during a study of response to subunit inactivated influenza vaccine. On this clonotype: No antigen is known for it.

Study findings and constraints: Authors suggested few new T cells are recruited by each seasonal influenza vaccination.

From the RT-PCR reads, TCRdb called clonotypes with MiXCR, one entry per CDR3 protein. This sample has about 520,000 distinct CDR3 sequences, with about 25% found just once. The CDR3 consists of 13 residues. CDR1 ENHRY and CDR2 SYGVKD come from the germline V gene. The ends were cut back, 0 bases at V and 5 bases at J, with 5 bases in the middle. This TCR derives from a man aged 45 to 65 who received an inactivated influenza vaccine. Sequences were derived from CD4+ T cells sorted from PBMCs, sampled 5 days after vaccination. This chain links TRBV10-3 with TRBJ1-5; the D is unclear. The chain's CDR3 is CAISESRDQPQHF. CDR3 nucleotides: TGTGCCATCAGTGAGTCACGGGATCAGCCCCAGCATTTT.